Listed below are T cell receptor beta chains from one sample, sequenced in a study of Tregs in tolerant kidney transplant recipients. Libraries were prepared by immunoSEQ multiplex PCR; TCRdb keeps only in-frame clonotypes and omits some of them. Among hundreds of thousands of clones listed, around 81% were seen once. The sample consisted of CD4+ T cells from blood. Receptors originate from a human donor in good health. Each CDR3 is given with its conserved first and last residue. A D gene is named only where the DNA matches it firmly. Only some rows state a clone size, as once, few, many or a class for expanded clones.

cdr3_nt | cdr3_aa | v_call | d_call | j_call | clone_size
TGTGCCAGCAGCCCCCGGGGAGGCTACTCCTACGAGCAGTACTTC | CASSPRGGYSYEQYF | TRBV11-2 | NA | TRBJ2-7 | NA
TGCGCCAGCAGCTCAATGCCTCTTGGAGGCTACACCTTC | CASSSMPLGGYTF | TRBV5-1 | NA | TRBJ1-2 | NA
TGTGCCAGCTCACCCACCGTCGGACAGGGAATGGAAGAACGTGGCTACACCTTC | CASSPTVGQGMEERGYTF | TRBV18 | TRBD1 | TRBJ1-2 | NA
TGTGCCAGCAGCTTGGTGGCGAACCCTTTCAATGAGCAGTTCTTC | CASSLVANPFNEQFF | TRBV5-4 | NA | TRBJ2-1 | few
TGTGCCTGGAGACCCATGGCAGCCTATAGCAATCAGCCCCAGCATTTT | CAWRPMAAYSNQPQHF | TRBV30 | NA | TRBJ1-5 | NA
TGTGCCAGCAGTGCCTGGGCGGACCAAGAGACCCAGTACTTC | CASSAWADQETQYF | TRBV2 | NA | TRBJ2-5 | NA
TGCGCCAGCAGCCAAGTACCAGGAGTTTATAGCAATCAGCCCCAGCATTTT | CASSQVPGVYSNQPQHF | TRBV4-1 | NA | TRBJ1-5 | NA
TGTGCCAGCAGTTACGAGCGGGGGAACCAAGAGACCCAGTACTTC | CASSYERGNQETQYF | TRBV6-6 | TRBD2 | TRBJ2-5 | NA
TGTGCCAGCTCACCATACGGGGGCAATGAGCAGTTCTTC | CASSPYGGNEQFF | TRBV18 | NA | TRBJ2-1 | NA
TGTGCCTGGAGTGCGGCGATCGGAAACACCATATATTTT | CAWSAAIGNTIYF | TRBV30 | NA | TRBJ1-3 | NA
TGTGCCAGCAGTGAGTTGGTGGAAGGGGTAGATACGCAGTATTTT | CASSELVEGVDTQYF | TRBV2 | NA | TRBJ2-3 | once
TGTGCCAGCAGCGTAGTCGGACAGGGGGGCACAGATACGCAGTATTTT | CASSVVGQGGTDTQYF | TRBV9 | TRBD1 | TRBJ2-3 | NA
TGTGCTAGCAACCCGGGGCATTCTCAAGAGACCCAGTACTTC | CASNPGHSQETQYF | TRBV7-7 | NA | TRBJ2-5 | NA
TGTGCCAGCAGTTTCACAGGGGGCGTCGTCTATGGCTACACCTTC | CASSFTGGVVYGYTF | TRBV6-1 | TRBD1 | TRBJ1-2 | NA
TGTGCCAGCAGTGGCTACAATGAGCAGTTCTTC | CASSGYNEQFF | TRBV2 | NA | TRBJ2-1 | NA
TGTGCCAGCAGCTTAGTAAGGGCTGAAGAAAACACTGAAGCTTTCTTT | CASSLVRAEENTEAFF | TRBV7-2 | NA | TRBJ1-1 | NA
TGTGCCAGTAGTATGAACCTTGGACTAGCGGGAGGGGATGAGCAGTTCTTC | CASSMNLGLAGGDEQFF | TRBV19 | TRBD2 | TRBJ2-1 | NA
TGCGCCAGCAGCTCGGGACAGCCTAATTCACCCCTCCACTTT | CASSSGQPNSPLHF | TRBV5-1 | TRBD1 | TRBJ1-6 | NA
TGTGCCAGCTCACCAGCTTGGACAGGGACAAGGTACGAGCAGTACTTC | CASSPAWTGTRYEQYF | TRBV18 | TRBD1 | TRBJ2-7 | few
TGCGCCAGCAGCTTGGACAGGGGGGGCACAGATACGCAGTATTTT | CASSLDRGGTDTQYF | TRBV5-1 | TRBD1 | TRBJ2-3 | NA
TGTGCCAGCAGCCCGGGACTCGTGGAGACTGAAGCTTTCTTT | CASSPGLVETEAFF | TRBV5-4 | NA | TRBJ1-1 | NA
TGTGCCAGTAGTATTTCCGGACGCACCGGGGAGCTGTTTTTT | CASSISGRTGELFF | TRBV19 | NA | TRBJ2-2 | NA
TGTGCCAGCAGCTCGCAGGGGGAGACCCAGTACTTC | CASSSQGETQYF | TRBV11-3 | NA | TRBJ2-5 | once
TGTGCCAGCAGTGTCGGGGATTGGTCACCCCTCCACTTT | CASSVGDWSPLHF | TRBV25-1 | NA | TRBJ1-6 | few
TGTGCCAGTCGACAGGTCGTGCCCTTTATTTCACCCCTCCACTTT | CASRQVVPFISPLHF | TRBV19 | NA | TRBJ1-6 | NA
TGTGCCAGCAGCTTACCAGCCGGAATAGGAAACACCATATATTTT | CASSLPAGIGNTIYF | TRBV7-9 | NA | TRBJ1-3 | once
TGTGCCAGCAGCCCGGGGACAGTCTATGGCTACACCTTC | CASSPGTVYGYTF | TRBV5-6 | TRBD1 | TRBJ1-2 | NA
TGTGCCAGCAGGGAATTTGGCGCCTCCTCCTACGAGCAGTACTTC | CASREFGASSYEQYF | TRBV11-1 | NA | TRBJ2-7 | once
TGTGCCAGCATCGGGACAGGGGTAACCTACGAGCAGTACTTC | CASIGTGVTYEQYF | TRBV6-5 | TRBD1 | TRBJ2-7 | NA
TGTGCCAGCAGCCATAGACAGGGAGGGACTGAAGCTTTCTTT | CASSHRQGGTEAFF | TRBV6-6 | TRBD1 | TRBJ1-1 | few
TGTGCCTGGACACGGACTAGCGGGATTGGGCAGTTCTTC | CAWTRTSGIGQFF | TRBV30 | TRBD2 | TRBJ2-1 | NA
TGTGCCAGCAGCTCCCCCCGGAATAGGGCAGGGGTTAATTCACCCCTCCACTTT | CASSSPRNRAGVNSPLHF | TRBV9 | NA | TRBJ1-6 | NA
TGTGCCAGCAGCTTAGCGGTGGGACTAGGCTTCAATGAGCAGTTCTTC | CASSLAVGLGFNEQFF | TRBV7-9 | TRBD2 | TRBJ2-1 | NA
TGTGCCAGCAGCTCCGGGACAGGGATCCACGAGCAGTACTTC | CASSSGTGIHEQYF | TRBV7-2 | TRBD1 | TRBJ2-7 | once
TGTGCCAGCAGCGTAAGGTTCCGAGAGGGCTACACCTTC | CASSVRFREGYTF | TRBV9 | NA | TRBJ1-2 | once
TGCGCCAGCAGCCCAAGGACTAGCGGGGGGGCCTCCTACGAGCAGTACTTC | CASSPRTSGGASYEQYF | TRBV5-1 | TRBD2 | TRBJ2-7 | few
TGTGCCAGCAGAATAGCGGGAGGGCCGTACGAGCAGTACTTC | CASRIAGGPYEQYF | TRBV6-6 | TRBD2 | TRBJ2-7 | NA
TGTGCCTGGAGCGGAAGACCCGGACAGTCGTGGACTGAAGCTTTCTTT | CAWSGRPGQSWTEAFF | TRBV30 | NA | TRBJ1-1 | NA
TGTGCCAGCAGCCCCGTGAGGGCCCAGCCCCAGCATTTT | CASSPVRAQPQHF | TRBV7-2 | NA | TRBJ1-5 | NA
TGCGCCAGCGGGACTAGCGGGGCACACACAGATACGCAGTATTTT | CASGTSGAHTDTQYF | TRBV5-1 | TRBD2 | TRBJ2-3 | NA
TGTGCCACCAGCAGACGACAGACCTTACCCGAGCAGTACTTC | CATSRRQTLPEQYF | TRBV15 | NA | TRBJ2-7 | NA
TGTGCCAGCAGCAGGACAGAGGCTCGCTCTGGGGCCAACGTCCTGACTTTC | CASSRTEARSGANVLTF | TRBV13 | NA | TRBJ2-6 | NA